This T cell receptor beta chain was recorded in a study of sequential checkpoint blockade in melanoma. Across the whole study: Patients were randomized 1:1 to nivolumab-then-ipilimumab or ipilimumab-then-nivolumab first-line. DNA from 95 or so pretreatment tumor samples underwent TCRβ immunosequencing. Maintenance nivolumab came after either treatment sequence. After nivolumab or ipilimumab alone, 20 to 25 patients had week-13 rebiopsies.

J lost 5 bases, V lost 3 bases, and 6 bases had no gene match. The CDR3 contains 15 residues. Germline values: CDR1 WSHSY, CDR2 SAAADI. The sample holds a few counts of this clone. Some clones are missing from TCRdb's copy, which holds only in-frame ones; the method was immunoSEQ multiplex PCR. Altogether about 2,900 clones are present, roughly a quarter being singletons, with the ten largest covering around 10%. Specified treatment: randomized to nivolumab then ipilimumab (arm A) or the reverse (arm B). The sample was tumor tissue (inferred from file names), taken from a patient given nivolumab and ipilimumab in sequence. This receptor was identified in a human donor with melanoma. The chain joins TRBV10-2 to TRBJ2-5; 10 nucleotides match TRBD2. CDR3 nucleotide sequence: TGCGCCAGCAGTGATGCAGCTAGCGGGGGTGAGACCCAGTACTTC. Translation: CASSDAASGGETQYF.